This T cell receptor beta chain emerged from a study of blood T cell repertoires in COVID-19. For the study at large: COVID-19 samples, acute and convalescent, were from the United States, Italy and Spain. The cDNA or gDNA used as material had been derived from T cells, B-cell-depleted T cells, or PBMCs.

Original data processing: By means of reference gene primer amplification, nucleated cell counts were estimated. Produced via immunoSEQ multiplex PCR; TCRdb's table is partial and in-frame only. V and J calls and clone size are given by that table; D and trimming were obtained from the DNA. The repertoire consists of 85,000 to 100,000 clones, with about 78% occurring once and the leading ten covering roughly 8.4%. The CDR3 length is 18 residues. Per the germline V gene, CDR1 is LGHDT and CDR2 is YNNKEL (reference sequence). V shed 1 base and J 0 bases; nucleotides not matched to a gene: 6. The sequencing sample was made of peripheral blood. The TCR sequence derives from a man aged 50 to 60 who had recovered from COVID-19. The chain employs TRBV3-1 (or the pseudogene TRBV3-2) and TRBJ2-1; 10 bases are shared with TRBD2. CDR3 loop: CASSQVLAGSTSYNEQFF. CDR3 nucleotide sequence: TGTGCCAGCAGCCAAGTACTAGCGGGGTCCACCTCCTACAATGAGCAGTTCTTC.